The clone carrying this T cell receptor beta chain was found a few times. Its antigen is currently unknown. One end of the junction varies from germline; a read error may be responsible. This sample was taken from a study of CD8 T cells in ankylosing spondylitis. Findings and limits, study-wide: In ankylosing spondylitis blood, a motif of roughly 8 highly homologous TCR beta variants appeared characteristic.

Each CDR3 protein gets one entry after TCRdb re-called the 5' RACE reads with MiXCR. The table shows approximately 550,000 distinct CDR3 sequences, with roughly an eighth occurring only once. Germline V gives CDR1 LGHDT, CDR2 YNNKEL (reference sequence). This CDR3 is built from 17 residues. This chain connects TRBV3-1 to TRBJ2-1; D is perhaps TRBD2 (5 bases). The sequenced material came from blood, either unsorted or a sorted T cell fraction (not recorded which). The TCR sequence derives from a male donor with ankylosing spondylitis. CDR3 protein: CASRQARGWGSYNEQFF. As DNA, the CDR3 is TGTGCCAGCAGACAAGCCCGGGGATGGGGCTCCTACAATGAGCAGTTCTTC.